Shown below are 7 T cell receptor beta chains from a single sample sequenced in a study of cytomegalovirus exposure and HLA in healthy donors. Primers for the PCR totalled 60 Vbeta and 13 Jbeta. Repertoires were generated with immunoSEQ multiplex PCR, while TCRdb's copy carries only in-frame clones and drops some. The sample yields tens of thousands of clones, approximately 80% seen once. Sequenced: PBMCs. The receptors were gathered from a woman aged 40 to 55 in good health and CMV-seronegative.

The chain joins TRBV28 to TRBJ1-2; tentatively, D is TRBD1 (6 bases). The CDR3 has 14 amino acids. Per the germline V gene, CDR1 is MDHEN and CDR2 is SYDVKM. Trimming removed 5 bases at V and 4 bases at J, with 14 bases between. Here the CDR3 reads CASSAPTGSYGYTF. CDR3 coding DNA: TGTGCCAGCAGTGCCCCCACAGGGAGCTATGGCTACACCTTC.

The chain joins TRBV5-6 to TRBJ1-2; D is unclear. There are 15 residues in the CDR3. The V gene's germline CDR1 is SGHDT and CDR2 YYEEEE. V lost 2 bases and J 5 bases, leaving 16 bases between the germline ends. This CDR3 is CASSFGGEYVYGYTF. DNA for the CDR3: TGTGCCAGCAGCTTCGGCGGGGAGTACGTGTATGGCTACACCTTC.

This clone appeared a few times. The chain links TRBV2 to TRBJ1-6, with D hard to call. The length of the CDR3 is 14 residues. Germline CDR1 and CDR2: SNHLY and FYNNEI. Trimming pared 6 bases from V and 4 bases from J, leaving 10 bases between. The CDR3 reads CASRETDYNSPLHF. In nucleotides, the CDR3 is TGTGCCAGCAGAGAAACAGATTATAATTCACCCCTCCACTTT.

The V call is TRBV5-1, the J call TRBJ2-5; TRBD2 matches at 12 bases. Judging by the DNA end, TRBJ2-7 fits better; the J call may be wrong. This CDR3 spans 16 amino acids. Germline assignment: CDR1 SGHRS and CDR2 YFSETQ. CDR3 region: CASSLSLAGGPFEQYF. The CDR3 nucleotides are TGCGCCAGCAGCTTGTCCCTAGCGGGAGGGCCGTTCGAGCAGTACTTC.

The chain uses TRBV5-1 and TRBJ2-3, with 14 nucleotides matching TRBD2. The CDR3 covers 16 residues. Germline V gives CDR1 SGHRS, CDR2 YFSETQ. Trimming took 7 bases from V and 2 from J; bases not matched to a gene: 6. The CDR3 DNA sequence: TGCGCCAGCCGAGTGACTAGCGGGAGGGTCACAGATACGCAGTATTTT. Encoded protein: CASRVTSGRVTDTQYF. The full variable domain, rest sourced from reference TRBV5-1 and TRBJ2-3, is KAGVTQTPRYLIKTRGQQVTLSCSPISGHRSVSWYQQTPGQGLQFLFEYFSETQRNKGNFPGRFSGRQFSNSRSEMNVSTLELGDSALYLCASRVTSGRVTDTQYFGPGTRLTVL.

V gene TRBV6-5 combines with J gene TRBJ1-3, with TRBD1 matching over 7 bases. Germline V lookup: CDR1 MNHEY, CDR2 SVGAGI. V lost 4 bases and J lost 4; bases outside the gene matches: 7. The CDR3 has 15 amino acids. The CDR3 nucleotides are TGTGCCAGCAGTTCCTCAGACAGGGCCGGAAACACCATATATTTT. This translates into CASSSSDRAGNTIYF.

This rearrangement joins TRBV2 to TRBJ2-7; TRBD1 matches 9 bases. The CDR3 is 13 amino acids. Trimming took 9 bases from V and 5 from J; bases not matched to a gene: 8. CDR1 and CDR2 (germline): SNHLY, FYNNEI. The CDR3 spells CASAGQGFDEQYF. The CDR3 DNA reads TGTGCCAGTGCGGGACAGGGCTTCGACGAGCAGTACTTC.